This is a list of T cell receptor beta chains from one sample in a study of naive and memory T cell subsets. A single record per CDR3 protein comes from TCRdb applying MiXCR to the UMI-ligation and nested PCR reads. This table holds 120,000 to 150,000 distinct CDR3 sequences, approximately 15% found once. The sequenced material came from naive CD4+ T cells from blood. These receptors originate from a human donor in good health. The CDR3 runs from the conserved cysteine through the conserved F or W. D genes are given only for firm matches. Size is stated for part of the rows, as once, few or many counts, or as a class when the clone is expanded.

v_gene	abundance	j_gene	d_gene	CDR3nt	CDR3aa
TRBV25-1	few	TRBJ2-5	TRBD1	TGTGCCAGCAGTGCCGCCCCGGACAGGGGGCTTTGGGAGACCCAGTACTTC	CASSAAPDRGLWETQYF
TRBV6-1	NA	TRBJ1-1	NA	TGTGCCAGCAGTGCTGTGGCCGCCGGTGACACTGAAGCTTTCTTT	CASSAVAAGDTEAFF
TRBV20-1	NA	TRBJ2-2	TRBD1	TGCAGTGCTAGACCATCCGGGACAGGGGAGACCGGGGAGCTGTTTTTT	CSARPSGTGETGELFF
TRBV4-1	many	TRBJ2-5	NA	TGCGCCAGCAGCCAAGATGGGCGGAGCCAAGAGACCCAGTACTTC	CASSQDGRSQETQYF
TRBV5-1	NA	TRBJ2-1	NA	TGCGCCAGCAGCTTGGTCCTTACTGGGGGCAATGAGCAGTTCTTC	CASSLVLTGGNEQFF
TRBV6-1	NA	TRBJ1-6	NA	TGTGCCAGCAGTGAAGACGGGGGGTCACCCCTCCACTTT	CASSEDGGSPLHF
TRBV5-1	few	TRBJ2-1	TRBD2	TGCGCCAGCAGCGGCGTGACTAGCGGGTTCTCCTTATACAATGAGCAGTTCTTC	CASSGVTSGFSLYNEQFF
TRBV12-3/TRBV12-4	NA	TRBJ1-1	NA	TGTGCCAGCAGTTTTGCAACCCAAAGCACTGAAGCTTTCTTT	CASSFATQSTEAFF
TRBV6-5	few	TRBJ2-7	TRBD1	TGTGCCAGCAGTCCGCGAGGACAGGGGGCGTACGAGCAGTACTTC	CASSPRGQGAYEQYF
TRBV7-2	NA	TRBJ2-7	NA	TGTGCCAGCAGCGCCTGGCAGGAGCGCTACTCCTACGAGCAGTACTTC	CASSAWQERYSYEQYF
TRBV3-1	few	TRBJ2-3	TRBD2	TGTGCCAGCAGCCAAGAACCTAGCGGGCACACAGATACGCAGTATTTT	CASSQEPSGHTDTQYF
TRBV5-4	NA	TRBJ2-5	NA	TGTGCCAGCAGCTTGCAACTAGCTGGAGAGACCCAGTACTTC	CASSLQLAGETQYF
TRBV25-1	few	TRBJ2-6	NA	TGTGCCAGCCTGTATTCTGGGGCCAACGTCCTGACTTTC	CASLYSGANVLTF
TRBV13	many	TRBJ1-5	NA	TGTGCCAGCAGCTTATCCGGGGTTCTTGATCAGCCCCAGCATTTT	CASSLSGVLDQPQHF
TRBV29-1	few	TRBJ1-1	NA	TGCAGCGTTGAAGGGGGCGCGGGAAACACTGAAGCTTTCTTT	CSVEGGAGNTEAFF
TRBV29-1	many	TRBJ2-3	TRBD2	TGCAGCGTTGAAGAGGGGGGGGGCACAGATACGCAGTATTTT	CSVEEGGGTDTQYF
TRBV6-5	NA	TRBJ2-5	TRBD1	TGTGCCAGCAGCCACCGGGACAGGGGGCAAGAGACCCAGTACTTC	CASSHRDRGQETQYF
TRBV10-3	many	TRBJ2-6	NA	TGTGCCATCGCCCCCGGGGGACAGTTAAACTCTGGGGCCAACGTCCTGACTTTC	CAIAPGGQLNSGANVLTF
TRBV11-1	few	TRBJ2-3	NA	TGTGCCAGCAGCTTTCGGGAAGGGCTTCCTCGGTCGGATACGCAGTATTTT	CASSFREGLPRSDTQYF
TRBV20-1	NA	TRBJ2-1	NA	TGCAGTGCTAGAGTGCGGGTATTGAACAATGAGCAGTTCTTC	CSARVRVLNNEQFF
TRBV9	NA	TRBJ2-2	TRBD2	TGTGCCAGCAGCGTGGGACTAGCGGGAGTTGGCACCGGGGAGCTGTTTTTT	CASSVGLAGVGTGELFF
TRBV28	NA	TRBJ2-5	NA	TGTGCCAGCAGTTCATTTCGGACGACCAGAGCGTCGACCCAGTACTTC	CASSSFRTTRASTQYF
TRBV20-1	few	TRBJ2-5	TRBD2	TGCAGTGCTAGTGGCGGGAGAGAGACCCAGTACTTC	CSASGGRETQYF
TRBV4-3	few	TRBJ2-7	NA	TGCGCCAGCAGCCCAGTGCGGCAGATCACAATACTGATTTCCTACGAGCAGTACTTC	CASSPVRQITILISYEQYF
TRBV24-1	NA	TRBJ1-5	TRBD1	TGTGCCACCAGTGATCGTACGGGACAGGGGAATCAGCCCCAGCATTTT	CATSDRTGQGNQPQHF
TRBV29-1	NA	TRBJ2-3	NA	TGCAGCGTTGAAGCGGAGAGTGGGTCAGATACGCAGTATTTT	CSVEAESGSDTQYF
TRBV28	NA	TRBJ2-5	TRBD2	TGTGCCAGCAGTCCCCGGACTAGCTGGGGAGAGACCCAGTACTTC	CASSPRTSWGETQYF
TRBV9	once	TRBJ1-1	TRBD1	TGTGCCAGCAGCCCGAGGGGTAAAGGGGGCCTGAACACTGAAGCTTTCTTT	CASSPRGKGGLNTEAFF
TRBV2	NA	TRBJ1-1	TRBD1	TGTGCCAGCAGGGCCAGACAGGGAAGGACTGAAGCTTTCTTT	CASRARQGRTEAFF
TRBV5-5	NA	TRBJ2-1	NA	TGTGCCAGCAGCCCTTGGGGGCCGAGAGGGCTAGGGGAGCAGTTCTTC	CASSPWGPRGLGEQFF
TRBV20-1	NA	TRBJ2-1	TRBD2	TGCAGTGTCAGGTGGACGGGAGGGTCTGGGAATGAGCAGTTCTTC	CSVRWTGGSGNEQFF
TRBV20-1	few	TRBJ1-6	TRBD1	TGCAGTGCTAGAGAAGTGGACAGGGTTAATTCACCCCTCCACTTT	CSAREVDRVNSPLHF
TRBV9	NA	TRBJ2-3	TRBD2	TGTGCCAGCAGCGTACTAGCGGGGCCTAGCACAGATACGCAGTATTTT	CASSVLAGPSTDTQYF
TRBV12-3/TRBV12-4	NA	TRBJ1-1	NA	TGTGCCAGCAGTTTTTTGGTGAACACTGAAGCTTTCTTT	CASSFLVNTEAFF
TRBV6-2/TRBV6-3	NA	TRBJ2-3	TRBD2	TGTGCCAGCAGTCGCGGGAGGGATACGCAGTATTTT	CASSRGRDTQYF
TRBV11-2	NA	TRBJ1-1	NA	TGTGCCAGCAGCTTAGACGGGGCGGACACTGAAGCTTTCTTT	CASSLDGADTEAFF
TRBV24-1	many	TRBJ2-1	TRBD2	TGTGCCACCAGTGATTCTACCGGGACTAACCCCGTTGAGCAGTTCTTC	CATSDSTGTNPVEQFF
TRBV7-2	NA	TRBJ2-2	TRBD2	TGTGCCAGCAGCTTAGTGGGGCTAGCGGGAGGGCCGTCCGGGGAGCTGTTTTTT	CASSLVGLAGGPSGELFF
TRBV20-1	NA	TRBJ2-1	NA	TGCAGTGCCTCTCCACCGGCGGAATTGTCCTACAATGAGCAGTTCTTC	CSASPPAELSYNEQFF
TRBV11-2	few	TRBJ2-1	TRBD2	TGTGCCAGCAGCTTAGTTGGGACTAGCGGGAGCCGGAGCTCCTACAATGAGCAGTTCTTC	CASSLVGTSGSRSSYNEQFF